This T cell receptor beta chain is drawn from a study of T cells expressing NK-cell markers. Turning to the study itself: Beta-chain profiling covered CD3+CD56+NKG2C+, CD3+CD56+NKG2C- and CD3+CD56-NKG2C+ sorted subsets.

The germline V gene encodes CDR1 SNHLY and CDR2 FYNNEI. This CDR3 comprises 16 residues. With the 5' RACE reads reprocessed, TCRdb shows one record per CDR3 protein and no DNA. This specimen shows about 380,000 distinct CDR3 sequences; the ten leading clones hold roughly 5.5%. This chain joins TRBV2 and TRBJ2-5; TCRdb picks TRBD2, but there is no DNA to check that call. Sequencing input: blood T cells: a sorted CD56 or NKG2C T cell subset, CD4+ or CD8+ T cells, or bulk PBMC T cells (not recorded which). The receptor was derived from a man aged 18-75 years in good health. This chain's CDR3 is CASRENLSGGPETQYF.